This T cell receptor (beta chain) is drawn from a study of CD4+ T cells in melanoma. Findings and caveats of the study: A reported correlation linked neoantigen-specific CD4+ T cells to CD8+, macrophage and B cell function. Reportedly, melanoma neoantigen-specific CD4+ T cells showed varied differentiation states.

Note on this clone: Its antigen is as yet unknown.

With 3 bases clipped from V and 4 bases from J, the junction kept 5 bases outside the gene matches. This CDR3 is built from 15 residues. CDR1 and CDR2 from the germline V gene are SGDLS and YYNGEE. Assay: immunoSEQ multiplex PCR; the TCRdb copy retains only in-frame clones and omits some. The data hold more than 110,000 clones, with around nine tenths observed a single time. The source of this sequence is a human donor with melanoma. The chain employs TRBV9 and TRBJ2-5; TRBD2 matches at 11 bases. The CDR3 is CASSGSGGVGETQYF. The CDR3 bases are TGTGCCAGCAGCGGTAGCGGGGGGGTGGGAGAGACCCAGTACTTC.